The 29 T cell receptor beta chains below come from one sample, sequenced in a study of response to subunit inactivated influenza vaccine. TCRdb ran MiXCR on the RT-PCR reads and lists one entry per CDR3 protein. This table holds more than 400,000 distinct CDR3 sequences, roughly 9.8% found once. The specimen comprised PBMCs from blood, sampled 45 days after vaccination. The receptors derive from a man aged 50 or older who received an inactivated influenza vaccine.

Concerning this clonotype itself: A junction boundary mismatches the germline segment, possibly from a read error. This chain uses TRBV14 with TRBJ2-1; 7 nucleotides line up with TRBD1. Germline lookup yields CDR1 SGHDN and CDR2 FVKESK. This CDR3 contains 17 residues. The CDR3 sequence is CASSQWGGDSIYSEQFF. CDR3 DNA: TGTGCCAGCAGCCAATGGGGTGGGGACAGCATCTACAGTGAGCAGTTCTTC.

The CDR3 spells CASSLGSRGQTGELFF. For the CDR3, the DNA is TGCGCCAGCAGCTTGGGCTCCAGGGGGCAAACCGGGGAGCTGTTTTTT. The rearrangement links TRBV5-1 to TRBJ2-2; 8 bases line up with TRBD1. Germline loops: CDR1 SGHRS, CDR2 YFSETQ. CDR3 length: 16 amino acids. After removal of 0 bases from V and 5 bases from J, the junction contained 6 bases not matched to a gene.

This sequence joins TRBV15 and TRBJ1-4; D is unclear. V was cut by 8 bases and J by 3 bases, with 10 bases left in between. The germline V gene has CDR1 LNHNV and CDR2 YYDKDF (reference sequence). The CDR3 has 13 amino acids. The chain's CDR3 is CATGRTSNEKLFF. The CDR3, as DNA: TGTGCCACCGGACGGACCTCTAATGAAAAACTGTTTTTT.

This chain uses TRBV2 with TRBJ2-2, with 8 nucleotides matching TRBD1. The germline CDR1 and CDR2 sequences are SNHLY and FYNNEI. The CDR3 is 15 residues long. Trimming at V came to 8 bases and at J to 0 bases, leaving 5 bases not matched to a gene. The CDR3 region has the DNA TGTGCCAGCGGGGGGACAGGTTCGAACACCGGGGAGCTGTTTTTT. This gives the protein CASGGTGSNTGELFF.

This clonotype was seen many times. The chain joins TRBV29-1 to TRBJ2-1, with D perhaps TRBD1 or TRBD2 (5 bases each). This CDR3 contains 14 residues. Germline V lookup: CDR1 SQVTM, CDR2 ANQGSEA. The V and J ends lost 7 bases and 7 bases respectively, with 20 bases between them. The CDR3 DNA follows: TGCAGCGCCTTACTAGGAAGGGGCGGTAATGAGCAGTTCTTC. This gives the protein CSALLGRGGNEQFF.

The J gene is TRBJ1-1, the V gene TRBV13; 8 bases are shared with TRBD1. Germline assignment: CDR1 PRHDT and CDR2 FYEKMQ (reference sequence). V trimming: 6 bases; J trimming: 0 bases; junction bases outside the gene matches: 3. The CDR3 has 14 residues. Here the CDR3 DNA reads TGTGCCAGCAGGAGGACAGGGCTGAACACTGAAGCTTTCTTT. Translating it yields CASRRTGLNTEAFF.

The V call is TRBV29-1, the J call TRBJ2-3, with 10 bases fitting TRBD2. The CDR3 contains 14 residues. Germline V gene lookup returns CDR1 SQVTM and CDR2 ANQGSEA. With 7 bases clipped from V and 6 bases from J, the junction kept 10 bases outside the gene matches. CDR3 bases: TGCAGCGCATCGGGACTAGCGAAGGCGGATACGCAGTATTTT. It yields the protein CSASGLAKADTQYF.

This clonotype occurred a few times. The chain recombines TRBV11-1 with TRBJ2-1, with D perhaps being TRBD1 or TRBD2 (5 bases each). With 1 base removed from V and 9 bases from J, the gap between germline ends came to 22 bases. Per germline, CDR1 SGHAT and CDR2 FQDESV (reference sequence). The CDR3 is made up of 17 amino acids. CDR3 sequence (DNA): TGTGCCAGCAGCTTAGGGCCTCTCCCGGGACCTACAAGTGAGCAGTTCTTC. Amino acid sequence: CASSLGPLPGPTSEQFF.

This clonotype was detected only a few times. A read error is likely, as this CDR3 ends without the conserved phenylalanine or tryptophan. The CDR3 spells CASSEGAGGTYGYTL. The DNA for the CDR3 is TGTGCCAGCAGTGAGGGCGCAGGGGGCACGTATGGCTACACCCTC. The chain has TRBV25-1 and TRBJ1-2, with TRBD1 matching over 8 bases. The CDR3 length is 15 residues. J lost 5 bases, V lost 3 bases, and 8 bases had no gene match. Germline V gene lookup returns CDR1 MGHDK and CDR2 SYGVNS.

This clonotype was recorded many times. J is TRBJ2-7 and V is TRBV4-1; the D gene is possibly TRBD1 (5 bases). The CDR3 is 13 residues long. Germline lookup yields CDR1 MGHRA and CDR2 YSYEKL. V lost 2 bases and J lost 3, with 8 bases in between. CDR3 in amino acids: CASSQPTGYEQYF. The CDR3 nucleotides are TGCGCCAGCAGCCAACCTACAGGCTACGAGCAGTACTTC.

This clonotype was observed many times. The CDR3 DNA reads TGCGCCAGCAGCGCACCTTCGACAGTATACAATGAGCAGTTCTTC. Its protein product is CASSAPSTVYNEQFF. The gene calls are TRBV5-1 and TRBJ2-1, with D perhaps TRBD1 (5 bases). CDR1 is SGHRS, CDR2 YFSETQ, per germline. Trimming removed 4 bases from V and 4 bases from J, with 15 bases in between. The CDR3 covers 15 residues.

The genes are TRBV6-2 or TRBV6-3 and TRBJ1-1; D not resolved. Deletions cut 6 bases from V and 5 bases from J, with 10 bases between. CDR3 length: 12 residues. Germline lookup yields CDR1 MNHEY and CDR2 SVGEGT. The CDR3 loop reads CASSRPVTEAFF. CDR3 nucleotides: TGTGCCAGCAGCCGACCCGTTACTGAAGCTTTCTTT.

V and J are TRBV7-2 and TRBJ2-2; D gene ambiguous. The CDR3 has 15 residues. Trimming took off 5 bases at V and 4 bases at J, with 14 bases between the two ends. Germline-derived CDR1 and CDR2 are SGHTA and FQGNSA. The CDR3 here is CASSTLWQSTGELFF. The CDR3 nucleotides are TGTGCCAGCAGCACCCTTTGGCAGAGCACCGGGGAGCTGTTTTTT.

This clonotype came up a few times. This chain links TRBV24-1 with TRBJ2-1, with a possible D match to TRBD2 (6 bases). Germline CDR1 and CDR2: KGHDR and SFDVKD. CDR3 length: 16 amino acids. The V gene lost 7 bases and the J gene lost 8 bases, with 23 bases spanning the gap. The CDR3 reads CATRSEGGPRGDEQFF. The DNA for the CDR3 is TGTGCCACCAGGTCCGAAGGAGGGCCCCGTGGGGATGAGCAGTTCTTC.

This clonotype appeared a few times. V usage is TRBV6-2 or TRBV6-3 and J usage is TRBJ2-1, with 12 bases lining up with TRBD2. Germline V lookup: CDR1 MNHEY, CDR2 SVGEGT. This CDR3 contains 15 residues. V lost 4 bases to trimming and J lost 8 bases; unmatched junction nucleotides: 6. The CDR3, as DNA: TGTGCCAGCAGTTCCGGACTAGCGGGAAATGATGAGCAGTTCTTC. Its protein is CASSSGLAGNDEQFF.

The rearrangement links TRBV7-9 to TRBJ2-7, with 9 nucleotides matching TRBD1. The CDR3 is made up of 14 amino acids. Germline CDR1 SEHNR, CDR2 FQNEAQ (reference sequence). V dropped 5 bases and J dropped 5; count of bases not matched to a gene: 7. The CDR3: CASSPWDRDDEQYF. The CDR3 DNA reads TGTGCCAGCAGCCCCTGGGACAGGGACGACGAGCAGTACTTC.

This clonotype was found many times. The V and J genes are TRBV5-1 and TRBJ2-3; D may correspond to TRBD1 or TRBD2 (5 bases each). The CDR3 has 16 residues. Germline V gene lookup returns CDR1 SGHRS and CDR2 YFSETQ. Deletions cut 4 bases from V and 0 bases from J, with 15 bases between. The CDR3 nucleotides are TGCGCCAGCAGCCCGGGACGGCTTTCTAGCACAGATACGCAGTATTTT. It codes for CASSPGRLSSTDTQYF.

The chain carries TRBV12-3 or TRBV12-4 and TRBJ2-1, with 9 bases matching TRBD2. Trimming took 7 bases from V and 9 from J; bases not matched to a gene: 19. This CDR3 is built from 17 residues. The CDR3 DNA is TGTGCCAGCATTTCAGGGGTAGCGGGAGCATTGAGTGGTGAGCAGTTCTTC. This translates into CASISGVAGALSGEQFF.

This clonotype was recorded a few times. The DNA of the CDR3 is TGTGCCACCAGTGGATCGGGAAAAGAGACCCAGTACTTC. Translated: CATSGSGKETQYF. The chain carries TRBV24-1 and TRBJ2-5; TRBD2 is a possible D gene (5 bases). The CDR3 is 13 amino acids. The germline V gene has CDR1 KGHDR and CDR2 SFDVKD. V lost 5 bases and J lost 3, with 9 bases in between.

DNA of the CDR3: TGCAGTGCTTCCCCCGTCAGGGCCTTCTCCTACGAGCAGTACTTC. Amino acids: CSASPVRAFSYEQYF. The rearrangement uses TRBV20-1 and TRBJ2-7, with D perhaps TRBD1 (5 bases). The germline V and J ends were trimmed by 5 bases and 0 bases, with 17 bases remaining between them. The CDR3 contains 15 residues. Germline V CDR1 and CDR2: DFQATT, SNEGSKA (reference sequence).

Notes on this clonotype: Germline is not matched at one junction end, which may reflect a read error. This CDR3 is CASSQGTGPSDF. DNA for the CDR3: TGTGCCAGCAGCCAAGGCACAGGGCCCTCGGATTTT. The rearrangement uses TRBV3-1 and TRBJ2-3; D is perhaps TRBD1 (6 bases). CDR1 and CDR2 (germline): LGHDT, YNNKEL (reference sequence). The CDR3 runs 12 residues.

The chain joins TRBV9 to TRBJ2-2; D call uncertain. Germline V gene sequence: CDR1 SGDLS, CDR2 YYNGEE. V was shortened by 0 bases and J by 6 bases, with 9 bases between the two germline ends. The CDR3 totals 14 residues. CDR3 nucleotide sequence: TGTGCCAGCAGCGTAGATGTATTGGCCGGGGAGCTGTTTTTT. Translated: CASSVDVLAGELFF.

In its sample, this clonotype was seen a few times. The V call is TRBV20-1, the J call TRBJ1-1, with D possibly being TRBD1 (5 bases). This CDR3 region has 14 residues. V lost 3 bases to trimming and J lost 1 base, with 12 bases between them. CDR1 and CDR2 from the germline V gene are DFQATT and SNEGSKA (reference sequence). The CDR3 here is CSARWGGKNTEAFF. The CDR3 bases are TGCAGTGCTAGGTGGGGGGGAAAGAACACTGAAGCTTTCTTT.

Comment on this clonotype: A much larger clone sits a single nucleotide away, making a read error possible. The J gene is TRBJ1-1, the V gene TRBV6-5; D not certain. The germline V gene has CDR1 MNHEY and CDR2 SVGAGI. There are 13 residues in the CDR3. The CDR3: CARSSGPRTEAFF. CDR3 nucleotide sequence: TGTGCCCGCAGTTCCGGACCGAGGACTGAAGCTTTCTTT.

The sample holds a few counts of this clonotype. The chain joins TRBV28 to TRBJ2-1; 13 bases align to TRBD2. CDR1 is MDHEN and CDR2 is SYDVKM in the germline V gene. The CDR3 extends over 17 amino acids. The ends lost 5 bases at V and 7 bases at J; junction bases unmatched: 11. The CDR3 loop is CASSPTSGRTPWNEQFF. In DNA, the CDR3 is TGTGCCAGCAGTCCGACTAGCGGGAGGACTCCTTGGAATGAGCAGTTCTTC.

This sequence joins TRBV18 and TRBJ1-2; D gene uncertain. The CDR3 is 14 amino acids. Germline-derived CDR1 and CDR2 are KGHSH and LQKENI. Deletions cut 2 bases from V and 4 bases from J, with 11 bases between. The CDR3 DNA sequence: TGTGCCAGCTCACCAGGAAGGGAGGGCTATGGCTACACCTTC. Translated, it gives CASSPGREGYGYTF.

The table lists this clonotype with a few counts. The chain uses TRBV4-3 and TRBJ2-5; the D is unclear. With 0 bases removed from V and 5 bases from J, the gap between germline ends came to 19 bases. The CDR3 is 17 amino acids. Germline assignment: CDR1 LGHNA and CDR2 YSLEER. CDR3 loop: CASSQDPYQGLGETQYF. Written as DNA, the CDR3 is TGCGCCAGCAGCCAAGATCCCTACCAAGGTCTGGGGGAGACCCAGTACTTC.

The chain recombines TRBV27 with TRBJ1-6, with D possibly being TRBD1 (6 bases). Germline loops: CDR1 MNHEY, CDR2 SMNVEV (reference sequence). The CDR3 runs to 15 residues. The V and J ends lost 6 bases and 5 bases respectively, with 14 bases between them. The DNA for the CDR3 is TGTGCCAGCAGAATTCAGGGGTCCCATAATTCACCCCTCCACTTT. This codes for CASRIQGSHNSPLHF.

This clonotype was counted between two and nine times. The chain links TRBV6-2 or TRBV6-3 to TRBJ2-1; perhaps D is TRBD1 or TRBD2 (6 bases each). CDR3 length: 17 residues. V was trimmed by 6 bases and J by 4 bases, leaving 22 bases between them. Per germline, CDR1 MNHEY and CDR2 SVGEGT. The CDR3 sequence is CASSPGSVRDNYNEQFF. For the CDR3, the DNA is TGTGCCAGCAGCCCGGGGAGTGTGCGGGACAATTACAATGAGCAGTTCTTC.